Following are 4 T cell receptor beta chains from one sample sequenced in a study of breast tumors, draining lymph nodes, adjacent tissues. Using its own MiXCR run on the multiplex PCR reads, TCRdb lists one record per CDR3 protein. The sample yields some 200,000 distinct CDR3 sequences, 31% seen once. Breast cancer patients provided tissue from their axillary draining lymph nodes. Sequencing was done on a sample of axillary lymph node tissue. The receptor set was obtained from a female donor with breast cancer. Some clones in this sample may be carry-over from other donors' samples.

This clonotype was found many times. This chain connects TRBV20-1 to TRBJ2-1; no firm D call. Trimming shortened V by 5 bases and J by 2 bases, and 4 bases separated the two germline ends. This CDR3 comprises 11 residues. The germline CDR1 and CDR2 sequences are DFQATT and SNEGSKA (reference sequence). DNA of the CDR3: TGCAGTGCTCTGGCCTACAATGAGCAGTTCTTC. Translation gives CSALAYNEQFF.

This clonotype was found once. This chain joins TRBV20-1 and TRBJ1-2; tentatively, D is TRBD1 (5 bases). V lost 7 bases and J lost 0, with 15 bases in between. There are 14 residues in the CDR3. CDR1 and CDR2 from the germline V gene are DFQATT and SNEGSKA (reference sequence). CDR3 region: CSEVSRGPNYGYTF. Written as DNA, the CDR3 is TGCAGTGAAGTTAGTCGGGGACCTAACTATGGCTACACCTTC.

This clonotype was observed many times. The chain uses TRBV7-2 and TRBJ1-5; TRBD1 is a possible D gene (5 bases). V lost 1 base and J 2 bases, leaving 12 bases between the germline ends. The CDR3 covers 16 residues. Looked up from germline, CDR1 is SGHTA and CDR2 is FQGNSA. CDR3 nucleotide sequence: TGTGCCAGCAGCTTAGGTGGTGGGGCGCGCAATCAGCCCCAGCATTTT. Translated, it gives CASSLGGGARNQPQHF.

To note about this clonotype: Its ends do not fully match the called genes, so a read error is possible. Here the CDR3 reads CATSREGSF. CDR3 sequence (DNA): TGTGCCACCAGCAGAGAAGGGTCTTTT. This chain links TRBV15 with TRBJ2-5, with D unresolved. From germline, CDR1 is LNHNV and CDR2 YYDKDF (reference sequence). This CDR3 is built from 9 residues.